This T cell receptor beta chain was documented in a study of cytomegalovirus exposure and HLA in healthy donors. Study-wide findings and caveats: Some V segments, TRBV6-2 and TRBV6-3 among them, were indistinguishable and were therefore excluded.

A word on this clone: Its antigen remains unidentified.

Vbeta (60) and Jbeta (13) primers were used in the PCR. The method was immunoSEQ multiplex PCR; TCRdb's version includes in-frame clones alone and lacks a portion of them. The profile covers some 120,000 clones, with 74% appearing a single time and nearly 6% taken by the ten largest. Per the germline V gene, CDR1 is LGHNA and CDR2 is YNFKEQ. The CDR3 loop spans 14 amino acids. With 2 bases removed from V and 4 bases from J, the gap between germline ends came to 12 bases. The sample consisted of PBMCs. V and J are TRBV4-2 and TRBJ2-7; D might be TRBD2 (5 bases). The clonotype originates from a woman in her fifties or sixties in good health and CMV-seropositive. For the CDR3, the DNA is TGTGCCAGCAGCCAATCGGACGGGGAATACGAGCAGTACTTC. Its protein is CASSQSDGEYEQYF.